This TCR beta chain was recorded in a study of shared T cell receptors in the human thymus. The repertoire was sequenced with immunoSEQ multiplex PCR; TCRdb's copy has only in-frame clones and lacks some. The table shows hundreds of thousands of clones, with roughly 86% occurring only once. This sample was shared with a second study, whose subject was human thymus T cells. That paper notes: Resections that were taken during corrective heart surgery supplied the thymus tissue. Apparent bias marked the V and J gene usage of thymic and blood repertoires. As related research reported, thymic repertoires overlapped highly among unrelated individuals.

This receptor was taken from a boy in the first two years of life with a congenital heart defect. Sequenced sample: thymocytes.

The CDR3 DNA is TGTGCCAGCAGATTTCCATCCGGGACAGGGTTAGGCGGGGAGCTGTTTTTT. This translates into CASRFPSGTGLGGELFF. The chain uses TRBV27 and TRBJ2-2; 9 bases are shared with TRBD1. Losses at the gene ends were 6 bases for V and 7 bases for J; bases not matched to a gene: 15. Germline assignment: CDR1 MNHEY and CDR2 SMNVEV (reference sequence). The CDR3 runs to 17 residues.